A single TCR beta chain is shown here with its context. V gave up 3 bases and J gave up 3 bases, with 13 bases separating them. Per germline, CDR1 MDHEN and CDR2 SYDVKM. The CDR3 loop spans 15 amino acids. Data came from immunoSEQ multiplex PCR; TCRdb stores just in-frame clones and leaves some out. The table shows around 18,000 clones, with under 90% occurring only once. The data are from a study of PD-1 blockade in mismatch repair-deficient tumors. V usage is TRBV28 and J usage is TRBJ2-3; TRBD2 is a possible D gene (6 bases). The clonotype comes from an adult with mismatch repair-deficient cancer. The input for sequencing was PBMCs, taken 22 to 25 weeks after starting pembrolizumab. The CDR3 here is CASSFVGRGTDTQYF. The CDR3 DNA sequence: TGTGCCAGCAGTTTCGTCGGGAGAGGAACAGATACGCAGTATTTT.